Detailed here is one TCR beta chain. No DNA is shown, since the ends of the CDR3 on it are uncertain; the CDR3 is the one TCRdb lists. The same CDR3 also results from other DNA sequences found in this sample. This record belongs to a study of blood T cell repertoires in COVID-19. Study context: Collection of acute and convalescent COVID-19 samples took place in the United States, Italy and Spain. T cells, B-cell-depleted T cells, or PBMCs supplied cDNA or gDNA.

Original data processing: Counts of nucleated cells, estimated from reference gene primer amplification, were obtained. Assay: immunoSEQ multiplex PCR; the TCRdb copy retains only in-frame clones and omits some. V, J and clone size derive from that table, while D and trimming were established from the DNA sequence. In the table there are about 130,000 clones, approximately 83% of which are singletons. The CDR3 region is 12 residues in length, termini included. The sequence was collected from a man aged 40-49 years with active or convalescent COVID-19. Sequenced input: peripheral blood. This chain links TRBV12-3 or TRBV12-4 with TRBJ2-7; the table's D gene call, TRBD2, was not cross checked with the DNA. This CDR3 reads CASSSSGYEQYF.